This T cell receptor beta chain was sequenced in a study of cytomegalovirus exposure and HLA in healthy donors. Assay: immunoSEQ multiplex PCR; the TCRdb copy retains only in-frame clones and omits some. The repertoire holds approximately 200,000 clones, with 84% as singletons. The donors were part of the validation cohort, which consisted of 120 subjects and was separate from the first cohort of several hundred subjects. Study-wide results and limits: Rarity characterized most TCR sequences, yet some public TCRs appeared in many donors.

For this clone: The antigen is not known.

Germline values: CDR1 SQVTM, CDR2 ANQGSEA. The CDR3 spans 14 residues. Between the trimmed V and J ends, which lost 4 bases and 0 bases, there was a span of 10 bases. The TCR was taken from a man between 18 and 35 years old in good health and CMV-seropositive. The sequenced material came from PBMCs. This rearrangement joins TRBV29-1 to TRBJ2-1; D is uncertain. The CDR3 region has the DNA TGCAGCGTTGCAGCGAGGAGCTCCTACAATGAGCAGTTCTTC. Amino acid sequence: CSVAARSSYNEQFF.